Included here is one T cell receptor (beta chain) sequence, with context. The antigen is not known. Sequencing was performed with immunoSEQ multiplex PCR; in TCRdb, only in-frame clones are kept and a portion is missing. The data show roughly 67,000 clones, around 90% seen once. The data originate from a study of OX40 agonist ivuxolimab in advanced cancers. About the study: Hepatocellular carcinoma, melanoma, renal cell or head and neck cancer was diagnosed in the dose-escalation patients. The mean age was roughly 60 years, ranging from 23 to 79, with more than 70% of participants male. Three partial responders included one hepatocellular carcinoma patient and two cutaneous melanoma patients. Findings and limits, study-wide: In the 0.1-3.0 mg/kg groups, partial responders showed among the lowest expansion.

CDR3 length: 17 residues. The germline V gene has CDR1 MNHEY and CDR2 SMNVEV (reference sequence). The ends were cut back, 3 bases at V and 0 bases at J, with 18 bases in the middle. The sequences come from CD4+ or CD8+ T cells sorted from blood, collected in a trial of the OX40 agonist ivuxolimab. The rearrangement links TRBV27 to TRBJ2-7, with D perhaps matching TRBD2 (5 bases). This TCR derives from an adult with an advanced solid tumor such as melanoma, head and neck, liver or kidney cancer. The CDR3 DNA reads as TGTGCCAGCAGTTTCTCAGCTTCGCGGGTTTCCTCCTACGAGCAGTACTTC. Its translation is CASSFSASRVSSYEQYF.